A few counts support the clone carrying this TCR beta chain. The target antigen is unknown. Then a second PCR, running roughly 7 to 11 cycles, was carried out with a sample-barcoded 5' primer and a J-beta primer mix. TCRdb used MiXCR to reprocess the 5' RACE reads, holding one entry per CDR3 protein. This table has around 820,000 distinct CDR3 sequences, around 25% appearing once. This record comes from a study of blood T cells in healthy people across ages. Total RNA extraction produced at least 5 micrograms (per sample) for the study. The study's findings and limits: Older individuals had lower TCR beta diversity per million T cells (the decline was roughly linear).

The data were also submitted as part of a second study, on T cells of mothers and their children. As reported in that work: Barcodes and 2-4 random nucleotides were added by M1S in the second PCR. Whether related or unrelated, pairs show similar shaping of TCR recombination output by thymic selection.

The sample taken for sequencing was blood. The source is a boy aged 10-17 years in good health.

The CDR3 nucleotides are TGTGCCAGCAGTCGGGGGGGAGGGATTGAGCAGTTCTTC. Translation: CASSRGGGIEQFF. The J gene is TRBJ2-7, the V gene TRBV7-2; TRBD2 agrees at 8 bases. The DNA end is a closer match to TRBJ2-1, so the J assignment may be wrong. This CDR3 is built from 13 residues. Germline V lookup: CDR1 SGHTA, CDR2 FQGNSA.